This TCR beta chain was sequenced during a study of blood T cells in healthy people across ages. The authors ran a second PCR of about 6 to 12 cycles using a sample-barcoded 5' primer and a J-beta primer mix. Carrying 12 random nucleotides, a template-switch adaptor labeled each individual cDNA molecule. TCRdb reanalysed the 5' RACE reads using MiXCR and keeps one entry per CDR3 protein. The sample has approximately 730,000 distinct CDR3 sequences, approximately 43% seen once. The CDR3 sequence is 14 residues long. Trimming stripped 1 base from V and 3 bases from J, with 7 bases between. From germline, CDR1 is LGHDT and CDR2 YNNKEL (reference sequence).

The receptor was isolated from a woman in her sixties in good health. The chain has TRBV3-1 and TRBJ2-4; TRBD2 is a possible D gene (6 bases). The source material was blood. CDR3 nucleotide sequence: TGTGCCAGCAGCCAAGGGGACTTCAAAAACATTCAGTACTTC. Translation gives CASSQGDFKNIQYF.